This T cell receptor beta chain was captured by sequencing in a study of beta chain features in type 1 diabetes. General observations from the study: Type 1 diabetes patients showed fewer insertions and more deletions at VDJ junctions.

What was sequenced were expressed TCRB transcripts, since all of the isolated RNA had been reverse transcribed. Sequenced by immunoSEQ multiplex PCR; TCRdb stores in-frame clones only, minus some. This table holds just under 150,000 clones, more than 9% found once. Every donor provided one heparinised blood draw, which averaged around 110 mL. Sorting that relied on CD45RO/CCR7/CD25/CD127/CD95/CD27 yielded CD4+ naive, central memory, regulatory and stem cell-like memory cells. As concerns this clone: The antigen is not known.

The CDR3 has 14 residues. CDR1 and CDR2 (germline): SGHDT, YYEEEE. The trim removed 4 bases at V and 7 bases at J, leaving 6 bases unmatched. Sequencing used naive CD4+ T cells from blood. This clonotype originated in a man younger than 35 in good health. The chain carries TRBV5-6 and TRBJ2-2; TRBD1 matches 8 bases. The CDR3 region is CASSVDRGYGELFF. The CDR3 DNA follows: TGTGCCAGCAGCGTAGACAGGGGTTACGGGGAGCTGTTTTTT.